Included here is one T cell receptor beta chain sequence, with context. Antigen specificity is unknown. The protocol was immunoSEQ multiplex PCR, while the TCRdb copy is restricted to in-frame clones and leaves out a portion. The table records 120,000 or so clones, around 87% of them present only once. These data are taken from a study of T cell responses to AZD1222 COVID-19 vaccine. Findings and limits, study-wide: Researchers took repertoire samples only after the peak T cell response had come.

Specimen: peripheral blood, collected on day 0 of AZD1222 vaccination. This TCR derives from an adult in good health.

CDR3 sequence (DNA): TGTGCCACCAGTGACTCAGGACAGGGGGCCACTGAAGCTTTCTTT. Translating it yields CATSDSGQGATEAFF. This rearrangement joins TRBV24-1 to TRBJ1-1; 11 bases match TRBD1. V lost 4 bases to trimming and J lost 4 bases; unmatched junction nucleotides: 4. Germline V gene lookup returns CDR1 KGHDR and CDR2 SFDVKD. This CDR3 is 15 amino acids long.